The clone carrying this T cell receptor (beta chain) is a singleton in its sample. This entry belongs to a study of cytomegalovirus exposure and HLA in healthy donors. PCR primers comprised 60 Vbeta and 13 Jbeta primers. Clones were read by immunoSEQ multiplex PCR, and TCRdb kept only the in-frame ones, dropping some. The sample has 150,000 to 170,000 clones, approximately 72% seen once. Germline V gene data show CDR1 as SGHNT and CDR2 as YENEEA. V trimming: 5 bases; J trimming: 6 bases; junction bases outside the gene matches: 3. The CDR3 runs to 15 residues. The rearrangement joins TRBV11-3 to TRBJ2-2, with 13 positions matching TRBD2. The sample consisted of PBMCs. This TCR derives from a man younger than 35 in good health and CMV-seronegative. The CDR3 here is CASSKGLAGAGELFF. For the CDR3, the DNA is TGTGCCAGCAGCAAAGGACTAGCGGGGGCCGGGGAGCTGTTTTTT.